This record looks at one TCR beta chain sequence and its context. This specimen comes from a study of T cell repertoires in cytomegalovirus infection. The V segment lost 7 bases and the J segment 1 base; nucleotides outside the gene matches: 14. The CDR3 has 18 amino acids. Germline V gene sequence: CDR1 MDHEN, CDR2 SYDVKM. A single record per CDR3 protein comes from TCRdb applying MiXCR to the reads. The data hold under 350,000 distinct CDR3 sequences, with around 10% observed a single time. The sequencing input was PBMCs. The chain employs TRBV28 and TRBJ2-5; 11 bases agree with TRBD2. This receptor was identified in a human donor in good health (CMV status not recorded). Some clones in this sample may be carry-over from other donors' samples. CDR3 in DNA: TGTGCCAGCACCGTACGACTAGCGGGGTCGCGGGGCCAAGAGACCCAGTACTTC. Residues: CASTVRLAGSRGQETQYF.